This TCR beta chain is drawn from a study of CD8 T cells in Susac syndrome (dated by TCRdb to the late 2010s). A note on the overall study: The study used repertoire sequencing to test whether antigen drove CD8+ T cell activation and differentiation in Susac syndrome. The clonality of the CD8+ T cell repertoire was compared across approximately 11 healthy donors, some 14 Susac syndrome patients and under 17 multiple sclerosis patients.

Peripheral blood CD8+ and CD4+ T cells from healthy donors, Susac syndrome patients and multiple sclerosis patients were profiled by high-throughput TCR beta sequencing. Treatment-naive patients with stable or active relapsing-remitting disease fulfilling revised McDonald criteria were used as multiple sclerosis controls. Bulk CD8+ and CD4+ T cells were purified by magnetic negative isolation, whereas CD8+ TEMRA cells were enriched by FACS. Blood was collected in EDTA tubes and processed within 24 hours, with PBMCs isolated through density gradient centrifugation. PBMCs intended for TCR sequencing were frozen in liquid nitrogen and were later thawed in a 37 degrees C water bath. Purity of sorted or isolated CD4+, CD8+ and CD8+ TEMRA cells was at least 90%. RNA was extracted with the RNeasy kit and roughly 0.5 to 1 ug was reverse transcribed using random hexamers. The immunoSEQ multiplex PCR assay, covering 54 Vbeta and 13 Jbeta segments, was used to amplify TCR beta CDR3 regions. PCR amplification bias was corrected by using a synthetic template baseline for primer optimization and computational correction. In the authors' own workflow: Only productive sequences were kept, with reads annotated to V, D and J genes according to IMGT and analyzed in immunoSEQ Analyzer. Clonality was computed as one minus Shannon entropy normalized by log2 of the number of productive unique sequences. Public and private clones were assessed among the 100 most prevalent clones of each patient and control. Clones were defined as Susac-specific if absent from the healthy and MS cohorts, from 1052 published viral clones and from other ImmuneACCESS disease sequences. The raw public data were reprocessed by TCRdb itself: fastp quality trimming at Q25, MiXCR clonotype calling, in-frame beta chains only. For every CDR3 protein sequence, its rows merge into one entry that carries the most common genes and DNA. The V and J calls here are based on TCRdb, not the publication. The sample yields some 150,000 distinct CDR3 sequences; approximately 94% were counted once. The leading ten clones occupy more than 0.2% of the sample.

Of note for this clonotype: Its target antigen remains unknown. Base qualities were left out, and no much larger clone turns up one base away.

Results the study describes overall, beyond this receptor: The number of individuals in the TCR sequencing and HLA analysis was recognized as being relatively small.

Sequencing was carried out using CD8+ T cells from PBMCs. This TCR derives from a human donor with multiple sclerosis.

The CDR3 loop reads CASSPRDRGPNTEAFF. The DNA is as follows: TGCGCCAGCAGTCCCCGGGACAGGGGGCCGAACACTGAAGCTTTCTTT. Recombination connected TRBV23-1 to TRBJ1-1; 12 of the junction bases match TRBD1. TRBV23-1 is treated as an ORF (open reading frame) with a function not yet certain. There are 16 amino acids in the CDR3, from cysteine to phenylalanine inclusive. Only the CDR3 DNA stays, 48 bases, in frame from base 1. V lost 4 bases and J lost 1 base, and the count of bases not matched to a germline gene is 4.